This TCR beta chain came from a study of beta chain features in type 1 diabetes (dated by TCRdb to 2016 to 2019). About the investigation overall: Mean age, gender distribution, total cell number and subset yield were not different between patients and healthy donors. Across all samples, about 110 million sorted cells were examined, and cell number per subset correlated strongly with RNA yield. The study compared TCRB repertoires of sorted circulating CD4+ T cell subsets between recently diagnosed type 1 diabetes patients and matched healthy donors. Naive and central memory subsets were obtained from all 30 or so donors, but regulatory and stem cell-like memory subsets were isolated from only 8 patients and roughly 8 healthy donors.

A single peripheral blood draw of approximately 0.11 L on average was collected from each donor into heparinised tubes. A BD FACSAria II and a panel including CD45RO, CCR7, CD25, CD127, CD95 and CD27 were used to sort naive, central memory, regulatory and stem cell-like memory CD4+ T cells. All sorted populations exceeded 95% purity. PBMCs were isolated immediately by Lymphoprep density gradient centrifugation and stained directly without culture. To minimize batch effects, samples were stained and sorted in pairs, one healthy donor with one patient per experiment. The High Capacity cDNA Reverse Transcription Kit was used to reverse transcribe all of the isolated RNA, meaning that expressed TCRB transcripts were what got sequenced. Deep immunoSEQ sequencing was applied to naive, central memory and regulatory T cell samples, giving an average of roughly 3.6 million total reads per sample. After sorted cells were lysed in RLT buffer, RNA was extracted with DNase-treated RNeasy Micro or Mini kits, with the choice depending on cell number. To prevent cross-contamination, every cell subset was processed on its own, while patient and healthy donor samples were processed together. The immunoSEQ multiplex PCR was used to amplify TCRB sequences from cDNA, generating 87-bp fragments that spanned the CDR3 region. Amplicons were sequenced on the Illumina HiSeq platform. Per the source publication's procedure: Synthetic template baselines were used to correct PCR bias computationally, reads within Hamming distance 2 were collapsed together, and singletons that could not be merged were discarded. Reads were aligned against IMGT to assign V, D and J genes, CDR3 length and insertions or deletions at six rearrangement sites. Within each subset, clonotype counts were normalized to sorted cell number, and only after that were true diversity and Gini coefficients computed with the tcR R package. The overlap coefficient, calculated on TCRB nucleotide sequences, was used to measure repertoire sharing. Out-of-frame TCRB sequences from naive cells were analyzed to stand in for the pre-selection repertoire. In TCRdb, the immuneACCESS table is reduced to in-frame sequences with V and J assigned. These tables do not hold every clone; where another copy was compared, an unresolved V gene accounts for under half, and the others remain unexplained. D and trimming were read from the DNA, whereas the V and J calls and clone size are those reported in that table. The sample table contains roughly 400,000 clones; only one count was recorded for about 16% of them. Approximately 0.019% of the sample belongs to the ten largest clones.

This clone was picked up a small number of times. The antigen it recognizes is unknown. No much larger clone exists at a distance of one base, and base qualities are not known. The study at large found these results: Because the HLA sub-analyses included only small numbers of individuals, any influence of HLA type on TCRB rearrangement was left unresolved. Naive, central memory and regulatory TCRB repertoires appeared more similar among patients than among healthy donors. PCR might favor shorter templates, but patient and control samples were amplified and corrected together, so any skew would affect both groups equally. Fewer insertions and more nucleotide deletions at VDJ recombination sites were observed in patients with type 1 diabetes, implying thymic rearrangement abnormalities. A moderate but significant shortening of TCRB CDR3 length was observed in type 1 diabetes patients in all four CD4+ subsets. Because cDNA rather than genomic DNA was sequenced, highly expressing activated cells could have been over-represented, although no difference in activation and CD3 levels was found between groups.

The CDR3 measures 14 amino acids from cysteine to phenylalanine. Of all the DNA, just the CDR3 is kept, 42 bases in frame from base 1. Trimming removed 5 bases from V and 7 bases from J, leaving 15 bases between the germline ends. CDR1 and CDR2, per the germline V gene (reference sequence), are SEHNR and FQNEAQ. The TCR was taken from a woman aged 18-35 years in good health. Sequenced input: naive CD4+ T cells from blood. The cell subset or site label corresponds to: true naive CD4+ T cells. The chain is made from TRBV7-9 and TRBJ1-5; perhaps TRBD1 is the D gene, with 6 bases matching. The DNA is as follows: TGTGCCAGCAGCCGAGGGGGGGGCTGGCAGCCCCAGCATTTT. Its protein is CASSRGGGWQPQHF.